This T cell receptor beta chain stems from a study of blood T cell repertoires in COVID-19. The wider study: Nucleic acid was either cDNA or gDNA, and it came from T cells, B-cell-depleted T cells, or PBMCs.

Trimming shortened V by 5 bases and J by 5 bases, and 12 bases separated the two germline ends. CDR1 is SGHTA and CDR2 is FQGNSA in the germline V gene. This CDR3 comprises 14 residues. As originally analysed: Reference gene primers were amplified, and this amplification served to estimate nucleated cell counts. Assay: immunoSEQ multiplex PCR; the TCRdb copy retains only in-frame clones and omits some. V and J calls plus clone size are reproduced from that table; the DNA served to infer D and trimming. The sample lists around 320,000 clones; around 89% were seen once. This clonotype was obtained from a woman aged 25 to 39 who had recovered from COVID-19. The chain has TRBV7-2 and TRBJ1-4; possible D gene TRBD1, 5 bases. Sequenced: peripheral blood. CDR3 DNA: TGTGCCAGCAGCCCTTTAGGGGAAAATGAAAAACTGTTTTTT. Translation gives CASSPLGENEKLFF.